A single sample is the source of the 31 T cell receptor beta chains below, sequenced in a study of identical twins. TCRdb ran MiXCR on the 5' RACE reads and lists one entry per CDR3 protein. The table has 250,000 or so distinct CDR3 sequences, roughly 8% seen once. The same sample was also studied in work on yellow fever vaccine responses in identical twins.

Sequencing was done on a sample of CD8+ T cells sorted from blood. Receptors originate from a woman between 18 and 29 years old in good health.

At least ten counts were recorded for this clonotype. V is TRBV5-1 and J is TRBJ2-2, with a tentative D call TRBD1 (6 bases). Germline V gene lookup returns CDR1 SGHRS and CDR2 YFSETQ. Trimming left V 1 base short and J 1 base short, with 8 bases between. There are 15 residues in the CDR3. The CDR3: CASSLWTENTGELFF. CDR3 nucleotide sequence: TGCGCCAGCAGCTTGTGGACAGAGAACACCGGGGAGCTGTTTTTT. Using reference TRBV5-1 and TRBJ2-2 for the parts outside the CDR3, the full variable domain is KAGVTQTPRYLIKTRGQQVTLSCSPISGHRSVSWYQQTPGQGLQFLFEYFSETQRNKGNFPGRFSGRQFSNSRSEMNVSTLELGDSALYLCASSLWTENTGELFFGEGSRLTVL.

The rearrangement joins TRBV2 to TRBJ2-7, with a tentative D call TRBD1 (5 bases). The CDR3 runs to 13 residues. V lost 10 bases, J lost 3 bases, and 16 bases lay in between. Germline V gene lookup returns CDR1 SNHLY and CDR2 FYNNEI. The CDR3 spells CAIRARENYEQYF. Written as DNA, the CDR3 is TGTGCCATCCGGGCCAGGGAAAACTACGAGCAGTACTTC.

This clonotype was observed a few times. This rearrangement joins TRBV2 to TRBJ2-7; 7 bases map to TRBD1. V lost 8 bases and J lost 3; bases outside the gene matches: 7. Germline CDR1 reads SNHLY; CDR2 reads FYNNEI. This CDR3 is built from 13 residues. This chain's CDR3 is CASLAGTVYEQYF. DNA for the CDR3: TGTGCCAGCCTAGCCGGGACAGTCTACGAGCAGTACTTC.

A few counts support this clonotype. The chain employs TRBV27 and TRBJ2-5; 12 bases align to TRBD1. V trimming: 4 bases; J trimming: 4 bases; junction bases outside the gene matches: 4. The CDR3 is made up of 15 amino acids. Germline values: CDR1 MNHEY, CDR2 SMNVEV (reference sequence). The DNA of the CDR3 is TGTGCCAGCAGTTCGGGACAGGGGGCGGGAGAGACCCAGTACTTC. As protein: CASSSGQGAGETQYF.

This clonotype was seen many times. The chain combines TRBV24-1 with TRBJ2-1, with D unclear. This CDR3 is built from 12 residues. Trimming took off 0 bases at V and 6 bases at J, with 2 bases between the two ends. Per the germline V gene, CDR1 is KGHDR and CDR2 is SFDVKD. For the CDR3, the DNA is TGTGCCACCAGTGATTTGTCCAATGAGCAGTTCTTC. Amino acid sequence: CATSDLSNEQFF.

The table lists this clonotype with many counts. V gene TRBV15 combines with J gene TRBJ2-7; 9 bases are a match to TRBD1. Germline V lookup: CDR1 LNHNV, CDR2 YYDKDF (reference sequence). The CDR3 length is 17 residues. Trimming at V came to 5 bases and at J to 6 bases, leaving 17 bases not matched to a gene. The DNA of the CDR3 is TGTGCCACCAGCGCATATTCCCGGGACAGGGTTTATCTCGAGCAGTACTTC. This translates into CATSAYSRDRVYLEQYF.

The J gene is TRBJ2-7, the V gene TRBV7-2; D not certain. Trimming left V 4 bases short and J 0 bases short, with 13 bases between. Germline-derived CDR1 and CDR2 are SGHTA and FQGNSA. The CDR3 contains 15 residues. In nucleotides, the CDR3 is TGTGCCAGCAGCTCCCCCGCAGAGAGCTCCTACGAGCAGTACTTC. Amino acid sequence: CASSSPAESSYEQYF.

This clonotype came up many times. This rearrangement joins TRBV4-2 to TRBJ2-2; tentatively, D is TRBD2 (5 bases). The V gene lost 0 bases and the J gene lost 4 bases, with 12 bases spanning the gap. Germline-derived CDR1 and CDR2 are LGHNA and YNFKEQ. The CDR3 covers 16 residues. DNA for the CDR3: TGTGCCAGCAGCCAAGACATGGGAGACCTCACCGGGGAGCTGTTTTTT. This encodes CASSQDMGDLTGELFF.

In this sample, this clonotype turned up many times. V and J are TRBV3-1 and TRBJ2-7; TRBD2 agrees at 10 bases. The J segment lost 2 bases and the V segment lost 4 bases, leaving 5 bases of the junction unmatched. The germline V gene encodes CDR1 LGHDT and CDR2 YNNKEL (reference sequence). CDR3 length: 15 amino acids. Here the CDR3 DNA reads TGTGCCAGCAGCCCAATAGCGGGGGGAACCTACGAGCAGTACTTC. This translates into CASSPIAGGTYEQYF.

This clonotype came up many times. The rearrangement joins TRBV5-1 to TRBJ1-1, with D possibly TRBD1 on 5 matching bases. The CDR3 totals 16 residues. Germline loops: CDR1 SGHRS, CDR2 YFSETQ. V was clipped by 1 base and J by 1 base, with 14 bases between them. In nucleotides, the CDR3 is TGCGCCAGCAGCTTGCGTGGGGGAAATCGGAACACTGAAGCTTTCTTT. It translates to CASSLRGGNRNTEAFF.

The chain combines TRBV4-3 with TRBJ2-3; D is unresolved. V lost 0 bases and J 0 bases, leaving 13 bases between the germline ends. CDR1 is LGHNA, CDR2 YSLEER, per germline. The CDR3 sequence is 17 residues long. The CDR3 DNA reads as TGCGCCAGCAGCCAAGAAGTTATGCAGGAAAGCACAGATACGCAGTATTTT. It translates to CASSQEVMQESTDTQYF.

A few counts support this clonotype. This rearrangement joins TRBV20-1 to TRBJ2-3, with D possibly matching TRBD2 (6 bases). Trimming stripped 3 bases from V and 0 bases from J, with 16 bases between. The CDR3 covers 16 residues. CDR1 and CDR2 (germline): DFQATT, SNEGSKA (reference sequence). CDR3 loop: CSASDVRGPSTDTQYF. The CDR3 DNA sequence: TGCAGTGCTAGTGATGTGCGGGGTCCTAGCACAGATACGCAGTATTTT.

Many counts were recorded for this clonotype. J is TRBJ2-2 and V is TRBV25-1; 7 bases map to TRBD1. CDR3 length equals 17 residues. V dropped 5 bases and J dropped 0; count of bases not matched to a gene: 9. Germline CDR1 and CDR2: MGHDK and SYGVNS. The CDR3 region is CASSIPSDRTNTGELFF. CDR3 DNA: TGTGCCAGCAGTATTCCATCGGACAGGACGAACACCGGGGAGCTGTTTTTT.

The J gene is TRBJ2-2, the V gene TRBV2; 9 nucleotides match TRBD1. With V trimmed by 6 bases and J by 0 bases, 5 bases remained unmatched. Germline lookup yields CDR1 SNHLY and CDR2 FYNNEI. The CDR3 sequence is 16 residues long. The CDR3 coding sequence is TGTGCCAGCAGCCCTACAGGGGGCCCGAACACCGGGGAGCTGTTTTTT. Its translation: CASSPTGGPNTGELFF.

This clonotype was detected only a few times. This chain joins TRBV7-9 and TRBJ2-2; D not resolved. V lost 5 bases and J 9 bases, leaving 13 bases between the germline ends. The CDR3 spans 13 residues. Germline CDR1 reads SEHNR; CDR2 reads FQNEAQ (reference sequence). CDR3 nucleotide sequence: TGTGCCAGCAGCCCCAAGGACGGCCGGGAGCTGTTTTTT. Protein product: CASSPKDGRELFF.

This clonotype was recorded a few times. The chain has TRBV24-1 and TRBJ2-7, with TRBD2 identical over 9 bases. The CDR3 contains 20 residues. Unmatched junction bases numbered 18, after V lost 2 bases and J lost 2 bases. Germline values: CDR1 KGHDR, CDR2 SFDVKD. CDR3 loop: CATSDSKISGSTPWAYEQYF. The CDR3 DNA reads as TGTGCCACCAGTGATTCCAAAATTAGCGGGAGTACGCCCTGGGCCTACGAGCAGTACTTC.

The chain recombines TRBV29-1 with TRBJ2-1; D remains unclear. Trimming took off 2 bases at V and 4 bases at J, with 12 bases between the two ends. Germline loops: CDR1 SQVTM, CDR2 ANQGSEA. The CDR3 totals 14 residues. The CDR3 region is CSVEYQRLYNEQFF. The CDR3 region has the DNA TGCAGCGTTGAATATCAAAGGTTATACAATGAGCAGTTCTTC.

This clonotype occurred many times. The J gene is TRBJ2-7, the V gene TRBV4-1, with 8 positions matching TRBD1. CDR3 length equals 14 residues. J lost 4 bases, V lost 4 bases, and 6 bases had no gene match. Germline V gene sequence: CDR1 MGHRA, CDR2 YSYEKL. The CDR3 sequence is CASSPDRVRYEQYF. In DNA form, the CDR3 reads TGCGCCAGCAGCCCGGACAGGGTAAGGTACGAGCAGTACTTC.

This clonotype was counted between two and nine times. The chain combines TRBV12-3 or TRBV12-4 with TRBJ1-5; tentatively, D is TRBD1 (5 bases). This CDR3 is 15 amino acids long. V lost 5 bases to trimming and J lost 7 bases, with 18 bases between them. The CDR3 is CASSRRRGVGQPQHF. The CDR3 region has the DNA TGTGCCAGCAGTCGGAGGCGGGGCGTGGGCCAGCCCCAGCATTTT.

This clonotype has a handful of counts. J is TRBJ2-7 and V is TRBV11-2, with D perhaps TRBD1 (5 bases). The CDR3 has 12 amino acids. Germline V gives CDR1 SGHAT, CDR2 FQNNGV. V lost 8 bases to trimming and J lost 4 bases, with 12 bases between them. The CDR3 here is CASPGKGYEQYF. In nucleotides, the CDR3 is TGTGCCAGCCCAGGGAAAGGGTACGAGCAGTACTTC.

In its sample, this clonotype was seen many times. The rearrangement uses TRBV7-6 and TRBJ1-3; 12 nucleotides align to TRBD1. V lost 8 bases to trimming and J lost 3 bases; unmatched junction nucleotides: 2. CDR1 is SGHVS, CDR2 FNYEAQ, per germline. The CDR3 has 14 residues. The CDR3 DNA reads as TGTGCCAGCGGGGACAGGGGGCTTGGAAACACCATATATTTT. It yields the protein CASGDRGLGNTIYF.

The J gene is TRBJ2-1, the V gene TRBV6-5, with 8 positions matching TRBD2. The CDR3 sequence is 14 residues long. The V segment lost 2 bases and the J segment 9 bases; nucleotides outside the gene matches: 6. Germline values: CDR1 MNHEY, CDR2 SVGAGI. The DNA for the CDR3 is TGTGCCAGCAGTTACGGCAGTAGCGGGGCTGAGCAGTTCTTC. Its translation: CASSYGSSGAEQFF.

The chain has TRBV4-3 and TRBJ1-2, with D perhaps matching TRBD1 (5 bases). This CDR3 has 13 residues. The V gene's germline CDR1 is LGHNA and CDR2 YSLEER. V was clipped by 2 bases and J by 5 bases, with 9 bases between them. The CDR3 nucleotides read TGCGCCAGCAGCCAACAGGGAAATTATGGCTACACCTTC. Encoded protein: CASSQQGNYGYTF.

This clonotype was picked up a small number of times. V gene TRBV24-1 combines with J gene TRBJ2-1; TRBD2 matches 9 bases. V was clipped by 5 bases and J by 7 bases; unmatched bases: 14. This CDR3 comprises 17 residues. From germline, CDR1 is KGHDR and CDR2 SFDVKD. The CDR3 loop is CATSGLPTWAGGNEQFF. The CDR3 nucleotides are TGTGCCACCAGTGGCCTCCCGACGTGGGCGGGGGGGAATGAGCAGTTCTTC.

This clonotype has only a few counts. The chain recombines TRBV3-1 with TRBJ1-5; D may be TRBD1 (5 bases). Germline V gene lookup returns CDR1 LGHDT and CDR2 YNNKEL (reference sequence). With 9 bases removed from V and 5 bases from J, the gap between germline ends came to 26 bases. The CDR3 is 17 residues long. CDR3 coding DNA: TGTGCCAGAATAAGGGGCGTCATAATTTATCTCGATCAGCCCCAGCATTTT. The encoded protein is CARIRGVIIYLDQPQHF.

This clonotype was seen many times. This chain connects TRBV7-8 to TRBJ2-1; D is ambiguous. Germline V lookup: CDR1 SGHVS, CDR2 FQNEAQ. Trimming stripped 1 base from V and 8 bases from J, with 9 bases between. CDR3 length: 13 residues. CDR3 DNA: TGTGCCAGCAGCTTAGGGAGAGACGATGAGCAGTTCTTC. Translation gives CASSLGRDDEQFF.

This clonotype was seen repeatedly, ten times or more. Here the CDR3 DNA reads TGCGCCAGCAGCTCTTCAGCGGGAGCATTACCAGAGACCCAGTACTTC. Its protein is CASSSSAGALPETQYF. This rearrangement joins TRBV5-1 to TRBJ2-5, with 8 positions matching TRBD2. CDR1 SGHRS and CDR2 YFSETQ come from the germline V gene. Losses at the gene ends were 3 bases for V and 4 bases for J; bases not matched to a gene: 11. The CDR3 is made up of 16 amino acids.

The genes are TRBV27 and TRBJ1-5, with 7 nucleotides matching TRBD1. The V gene end was trimmed by 5 bases and the J gene end by 0 bases; junction bases not matched to a gene: 7. CDR3 length: 16 amino acids. Germline V gene data show CDR1 as MNHEY and CDR2 as SMNVEV (reference sequence). CDR3 sequence (DNA): TGTGCCAGCAGTCCTCAGGGGGGTTATAGCAATCAGCCCCAGCATTTT. Protein: CASSPQGGYSNQPQHF.

This clonotype was seen many times. The chain employs TRBV27 and TRBJ2-7; 7 nucleotides line up with TRBD2. Trimming took 8 bases from V and 4 from J; bases not matched to a gene: 8. The length of the CDR3 is 13 residues. The germline V gene has CDR1 MNHEY and CDR2 SMNVEV (reference sequence). The CDR3 loop is CASGEVGGYEQYF. CDR3 bases: TGTGCCAGCGGGGAGGTGGGGGGGTACGAGCAGTACTTC.

The chain uses TRBV30 and TRBJ2-1; 10 bases are shared with TRBD2. The V gene end was trimmed by 3 bases and the J gene end by 5 bases; junction bases not matched to a gene: 1. This CDR3 region has 13 residues. Germline CDR1 is GTSNPN and CDR2 is SVGIG (reference sequence). The CDR3 bases are TGTGCCTGGAGACTAGCGGGAAACAATGAGCAGTTCTTC. Its translation is CAWRLAGNNEQFF.

The chain couples TRBV11-2 to TRBJ2-1; 9 nucleotides agree with TRBD2. The CDR3 is made up of 13 amino acids. Germline values: CDR1 SGHAT, CDR2 FQNNGV. The V segment lost 6 bases and the J segment 9 bases; nucleotides outside the gene matches: 6. The CDR3: CASRPGTSLEQFF. The CDR3 nucleotides are TGTGCCAGCAGGCCCGGGACTAGCCTTGAGCAGTTCTTC.